The T cell receptor beta chain under discussion was sequenced for a study of blood T cells in healthy people across ages. The CDR3 has 14 amino acids. After removal of 6 bases from V and 5 bases from J, the junction contained 7 bases not matched to a gene. Sample-barcoded 5' priming and a J-beta primer mix drove a second PCR of 7 to 11 cycles. Using its own MiXCR run on the 5' RACE reads, TCRdb lists one record per CDR3 protein. Here the sample spans approximately 760,000 distinct CDR3 sequences, approximately 25% being singletons. This sample was also put to use in a study of T cells of mothers and their children. According to that study: The TCR beta CDR3 read count exceeded 8.5 million for each mother and was about 2.7 million for each child.

The clonotype was recovered from a boy between 10 and 17 years old in good health. What was sequenced was blood. V is TRBV12-3 or TRBV12-4 and J is TRBJ2-4, with TRBD2 identical over 7 bases. The CDR3 nucleotides are TGTGCCAGCAGCCCCACTAGCGACGAAAACATTCAGTACTTC. Residues: CASSPTSDENIQYF.